The rows below give T cell receptor beta chains drawn from one sample of a study of blood T cell repertoires in COVID-19. The protocol was immunoSEQ multiplex PCR, while the TCRdb copy is restricted to in-frame clones and leaves out a portion. The table records 250,000 to 300,000 clones, 90% to 95% of them present only once. What was sequenced was PBMCs or T cells enriched from blood (not recorded which). These receptors were taken from a human donor in a cohort exposed to, infected with or recovered from COVID-19 (not recorded which). The donor label of this sample is uncertain. Both conserved end residues are part of each CDR3. Fields, in order: D gene, J gene, clone size, V gene, CDR3 DNA, CDR3 protein. D genes are given only for firm matches. Size tells how often a clone was seen (once, few, many) or the class of an expanded clone, and some rows leave it out.

>.|TRBJ2-2|.|TRBV14
TGTGCCAGCAGCCAAGTACCCGGGAGCGGCGGGGAGCTGTTTTTT
CASSQVPGSGGELFF
>TRBD1|TRBJ2-5|.|TRBV4-1
TGCGCCAGCAGCCTAACGACAGGGGGCGCAGAGGAGACCCAGTACTTC
CASSLTTGGAEETQYF
>.|TRBJ1-2|once|TRBV6-2/TRBV6-3
TGTGCCAGCAGTTCCGTGGGAGAAGGTGGCTACACCTTC
CASSSVGEGGYTF
>.|TRBJ1-2|.|TRBV6-5
TGTGCCAGCATCTTCTCACCGGGGGGCCAGTATGGCTACACCTTC
CASIFSPGGQYGYTF
>TRBD2|TRBJ2-1|once|TRBV5-4
TGTGCCAGCAGCTTGGGAGCTAGCGGGGGGGCCGGAGAGCAGTTCTTC
CASSLGASGGAGEQFF
>.|TRBJ2-3|.|TRBV24-1
TGTGCCACCAGTGGGGCTAACACAGATACGCAGTATTTT
CATSGANTDTQYF
>TRBD2|TRBJ2-1|.|TRBV3-1/TRBV3-2
TGTGCCAGCAAGCGCGGGGGGGCGGGAGAGCAGTTCTTC
CASKRGGAGEQFF
>.|TRBJ2-5|.|TRBV10-1
TGCGCCAGCAGTGCAACGGTCCAAGAGACCCAGTACTTC
CASSATVQETQYF
>TRBD1|TRBJ1-5|.|TRBV19
TGTGCCAGTAGTGGCTTACAGGGGCATCGCAATCAGCCCCAGCATTTT
CASSGLQGHRNQPQHF
>.|TRBJ1-1|.|TRBV10-3
TGTGCCATCAGTGTAACGGGTAACGGTGAAGCTTTCTTT
CAISVTGNGEAFF
>TRBD2|TRBJ2-7|.|TRBV4-1
TGCGCCAGCAGCCAAGACCGGAGCGGGGGATCCTACGAGCAGTACTTC
CASSQDRSGGSYEQYF
>.|TRBJ1-1|.|TRBV6-1
TGTGCCAGCAACCAAGTCGGGTCGAACACTGAAGCTTTCTTT
CASNQVGSNTEAFF
>.|TRBJ2-7|.|TRBV4-2
TGTGCCAGCAGCCAAGACATCGCTTTTCTGCGGGCCTACGAGCAGTACTTC
CASSQDIAFLRAYEQYF
>.|TRBJ2-1|.|TRBV27
TGTGCCAGCAGCCCGATCGGGAATGAGCAGTTCTTC
CASSPIGNEQFF
>.|TRBJ1-2|.|TRBV6-5
TGTGCCAGCAGTTACTCACAGGGAAATTACTATGGCTACACCTTC
CASSYSQGNYYGYTF
>.|TRBJ2-3|.|TRBV30
TGTGCCTGGACCACCCAGGGCCTTCCCACAGATACGCAGTATTTT
CAWTTQGLPTDTQYF
>.|TRBJ1-1|.|TRBV5-4
TGTGCCAGCAGTTTGGTGACGGGGACTGAAGCTTTCTTT
CASSLVTGTEAFF
>.|TRBJ2-7|.|TRBV5-6
TGTGCCAGCAGCTTAGCGGCCTCGGGGGAGCAGTACTTC
CASSLAASGEQYF
>.|TRBJ2-7|.|TRBV10-3
TGTGCCACAGAACCCACAGGGAGCTCCTACGAGCAGTACTTC
CATEPTGSSYEQYF
>TRBD2|TRBJ2-7|.|TRBV5-4
TGTGCCAGCAGCCTGACCGGACTAGCGGGGGCGAACTACGAGCAGTACTTC
CASSLTGLAGANYEQYF
>.|TRBJ1-2|.|TRBV11-2
TGTGCCAGCAGACCGAGGGGCAGGGGCCCTGCTGGCTATGGCTACACCTTC
CASRPRGRGPAGYGYTF
>TRBD1|TRBJ1-4|.|TRBV11-2
TGTGCCAGCAGCTTAAACAGGGGGCGCCGAGTTGCTAATGAAAAACTGTTTTTT
CASSLNRGRRVANEKLFF
>.|TRBJ1-1|.|TRBV10-2
TGCGCCAGCAGCTTAACAGGGATTGGGACTGAAGCTTTCTTT
CASSLTGIGTEAFF
>TRBD1|TRBJ2-5|.|TRBV5-1
TGCGCCAGCAGCTCACCAGGGGGAGAGACCCAGTACTTC
CASSSPGGETQYF
>.|TRBJ2-3|.|TRBV5-1
TGCGCCAGCAGTCCGAGCGGCTATGGGGCAGATACGCAGTATTTT
CASSPSGYGADTQYF
>.|TRBJ2-3|.|TRBV5-1
TGCGCCAGCAGCTCCCAGGGGGGTCGGCGGACAGATACGCAGTATTTT
CASSSQGGRRTDTQYF
>TRBD2|TRBJ2-5|once|TRBV7-9
TGTGCCAGCAGCTTCGGGACTAGCTTTAGGGAGACCCAGTACTTC
CASSFGTSFRETQYF
>TRBD1|TRBJ1-1|once|TRBV7-9
TGTGCCAGCAGAGGACAGGGTGGTACTGAAGCTTTCTTT
CASRGQGGTEAFF
>TRBD1|TRBJ1-1|.|TRBV9
TGTGCCAGCAGCGTATCGTCCCAGGGGGTCGGCACTGAAGCTTTCTTT
CASSVSSQGVGTEAFF